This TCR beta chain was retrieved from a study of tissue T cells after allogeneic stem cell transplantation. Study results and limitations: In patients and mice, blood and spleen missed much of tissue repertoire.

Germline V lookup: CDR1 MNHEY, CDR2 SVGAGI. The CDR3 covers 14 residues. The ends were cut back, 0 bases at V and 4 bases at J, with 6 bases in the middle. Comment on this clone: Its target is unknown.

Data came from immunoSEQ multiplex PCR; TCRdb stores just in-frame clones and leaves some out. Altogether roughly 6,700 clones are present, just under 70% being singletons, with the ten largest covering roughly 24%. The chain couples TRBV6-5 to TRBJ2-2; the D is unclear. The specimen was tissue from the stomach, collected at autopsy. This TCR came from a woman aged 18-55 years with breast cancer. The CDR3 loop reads CASSYSRLTGELFF. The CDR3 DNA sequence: TGTGCCAGCAGTTACTCTCGCCTCACCGGGGAGCTGTTTTTT.